These T cell receptor beta chains were read from a single sample in a study of early T cells in non-severe SARS-CoV-2 infection. Each CDR3 protein is one row after TCRdb ran MiXCR on the 5' RACE reads. Altogether tens of thousands of distinct CDR3 sequences are present, 20% being singletons, with the ten largest covering approximately 15%. The sample here was whole blood, taken at baseline. Receptor source: an adult who was a healthcare worker with PCR-confirmed SARS-CoV-2 infection or an uninfected control (not recorded which). CDR3s include the opening cysteine and the closing phenylalanine or tryptophan. Each record gives: D gene, J gene, V gene, clone size, CDR3 protein, CDR3 DNA. The D gene is left open where the match is weak. The size field is filled for only some rows; it gives once, few, many or a size class.

>NA|TRBJ1-4|TRBV12-3/TRBV12-4|few
CASSFRSTNEKLFF
TGTGCCAGCAGTTTTCGATCAACTAATGAAAAACTGTTTTTT
>NA|TRBJ2-5|TRBV10-3|NA
CAISESGDQETQYF
TGTGCCATCAGTGAGTCGGGGGACCAAGAGACCCAGTACTTC
>NA|TRBJ2-7|TRBV29-1|NA
CSVVGSSSGEQYF
TGCAGCGTTGTGGGGTCCTCCTCAGGCGAGCAGTACTTC
>NA|TRBJ1-1|TRBV29-1|few
CSVVRSTEAFF
TGCAGCGTTGTAAGGTCAACTGAAGCTTTCTTT
>NA|TRBJ2-7|TRBV13|NA
CASSLGLSSYEQYF
TGTGCCAGCAGCTTAGGCCTCAGCTCCTACGAGCAGTACTTC
>TRBD2|TRBJ2-3|TRBV29-1|few
CSVAGTSGGNTQYF
TGCAGCGTAGCCGGGACTAGTGGGGGTAATACGCAGTATTTT
>TRBD2|TRBJ2-3|TRBV20-1|NA
CSASGGGESSSTDTQYF
TGCAGTGCTAGTGGCGGGGGGGAGTCTTCTAGCACAGATACGCAGTATTTT
>NA|TRBJ2-3|TRBV12-3/TRBV12-4|few
CASRTGATDTQYF
TGTGCCAGCAGAACCGGGGCCACAGATACGCAGTATTTT
>NA|TRBJ1-6|TRBV6-5|few
CASSYMQDVDNSPLHF
TGTGCCAGCAGTTACATGCAGGACGTTGATAATTCACCCCTCCACTTT
>NA|TRBJ2-5|TRBV30|few
CAWNEGSTIGTQYF
TGTGCCTGGAATGAGGGGTCGACAATTGGGACCCAGTACTTC
>TRBD1|TRBJ2-6|TRBV6-5|many
CASASKGAPGANVLTF
TGTGCCAGCGCAAGTAAGGGGGCGCCTGGGGCCAACGTCCTGACTTTC
>NA|TRBJ2-1|TRBV29-1|once
CSVQISADHNEQFF
TGCAGCGTTCAGATTTCGGCAGATCACAATGAGCAGTTCTTC
>TRBD2|TRBJ2-1|TRBV10-3|NA
CAISESIRLAGGEQFF
TGTGCCATCAGTGAGTCGATTCGCCTAGCGGGGGGTGAGCAGTTCTTC
>NA|TRBJ2-7|TRBV12-3/TRBV12-4|NA
CASSLGRVTYYEQYF
TGTGCCAGCAGTTTAGGGAGGGTAACATACTACGAGCAGTACTTC
>NA|TRBJ1-2|TRBV9|NA
CASEQTYGYTF
TGTGCCAGCGAACAGACATATGGCTACACCTTC
>NA|TRBJ2-3|TRBV5-1|NA
CASSARPVDTQYF
TGCGCCAGCAGCGCTCGACCCGTAGATACGCAGTATTTT
>NA|TRBJ1-5|TRBV5-5|NA
CASSPEGAGGYQPQHF
TGTGCCAGCAGCCCCGAAGGAGCGGGCGGGTATCAGCCCCAGCATTTT
>NA|TRBJ1-2|TRBV7-9|NA
CASTAFQAYGYTF
TGTGCCAGCACCGCGTTCCAAGCTTATGGCTACACCTTC
>TRBD2|TRBJ2-4|TRBV18|once
CASSPVAGDIQYF
TGTGCCAGCTCACCAGTAGCGGGGGACATTCAGTACTTC
>TRBD2|TRBJ2-1|TRBV7-3|many
CASSLTSGGPGNEQFF
TGTGCCAGCAGCTTAACTAGCGGGGGCCCGGGCAATGAGCAGTTCTTC
>NA|TRBJ1-2|TRBV18|few
CASSPTSDGANYGYTF
TGTGCCAGCTCCCCGACGTCGGACGGAGCAAACTATGGCTACACCTTC
>NA|TRBJ2-5|TRBV7-9|few
CASSLGQIQETQYF
TGTGCCAGCAGCTTAGGGCAGATCCAAGAGACCCAGTACTTC
>TRBD2|TRBJ2-7|TRBV20-1|few
CSAIRLIAGGYEQYF
TGCAGTGCCATCCGACTAATAGCGGGAGGCTACGAGCAGTACTTC
>NA|TRBJ1-2|TRBV12-3/TRBV12-4|few
CASSLTWTYGYTF
TGTGCCAGCAGTCTGACTTGGACCTATGGCTACACCTTC
>TRBD2|TRBJ2-1|TRBV9|NA
CASSIALAGLSNEQFF
TGTGCCAGCAGCATCGCTCTAGCGGGGTTATCCAATGAGCAGTTCTTC
>NA|TRBJ2-3|TRBV21-1|NA
CSRGPRIGGCTDTQYF
TGTTCCCGGGGACCCCGTATTGGGGGATGCACAGATACGCAGTATTTT
>TRBD1|TRBJ1-4|TRBV25-1|few
CASSLPGQGQTKLFF
TGTGCCAGCAGTTTACCGGGACAGGGGCAGACAAAACTGTTTTTT
>NA|TRBJ2-3|TRBV7-9|many
CASSLAADTQYF
TGTGCCAGCAGCTTAGCGGCAGATACGCAGTATTTT
>NA|TRBJ2-7|TRBV27|NA
CASSYGETSYEQYF
TGTGCCAGCAGTTACGGGGAGACCTCCTACGAGCAGTACTTC
>NA|TRBJ2-7|TRBV3-1|few
CASSQLNYEQYF
TGTGCCAGCAGCCAACTGAATTACGAGCAGTACTTC